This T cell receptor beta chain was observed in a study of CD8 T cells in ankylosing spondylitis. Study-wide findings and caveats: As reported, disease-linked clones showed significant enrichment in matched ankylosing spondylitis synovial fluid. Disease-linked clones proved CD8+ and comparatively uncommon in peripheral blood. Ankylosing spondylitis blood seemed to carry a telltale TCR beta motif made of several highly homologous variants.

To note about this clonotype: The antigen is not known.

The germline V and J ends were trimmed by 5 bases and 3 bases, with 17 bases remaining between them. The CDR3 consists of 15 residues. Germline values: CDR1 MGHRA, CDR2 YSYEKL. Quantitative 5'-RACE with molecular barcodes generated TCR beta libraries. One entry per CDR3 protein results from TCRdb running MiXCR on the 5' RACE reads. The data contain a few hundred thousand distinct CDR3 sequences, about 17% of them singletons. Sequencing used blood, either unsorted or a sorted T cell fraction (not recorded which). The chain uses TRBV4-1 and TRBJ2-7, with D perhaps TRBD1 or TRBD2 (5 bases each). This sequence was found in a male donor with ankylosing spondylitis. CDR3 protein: CASSKTPGRIYEQYF. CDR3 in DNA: TGCGCCAGCAGCAAGACTCCGGGACGGATCTACGAGCAGTACTTC.